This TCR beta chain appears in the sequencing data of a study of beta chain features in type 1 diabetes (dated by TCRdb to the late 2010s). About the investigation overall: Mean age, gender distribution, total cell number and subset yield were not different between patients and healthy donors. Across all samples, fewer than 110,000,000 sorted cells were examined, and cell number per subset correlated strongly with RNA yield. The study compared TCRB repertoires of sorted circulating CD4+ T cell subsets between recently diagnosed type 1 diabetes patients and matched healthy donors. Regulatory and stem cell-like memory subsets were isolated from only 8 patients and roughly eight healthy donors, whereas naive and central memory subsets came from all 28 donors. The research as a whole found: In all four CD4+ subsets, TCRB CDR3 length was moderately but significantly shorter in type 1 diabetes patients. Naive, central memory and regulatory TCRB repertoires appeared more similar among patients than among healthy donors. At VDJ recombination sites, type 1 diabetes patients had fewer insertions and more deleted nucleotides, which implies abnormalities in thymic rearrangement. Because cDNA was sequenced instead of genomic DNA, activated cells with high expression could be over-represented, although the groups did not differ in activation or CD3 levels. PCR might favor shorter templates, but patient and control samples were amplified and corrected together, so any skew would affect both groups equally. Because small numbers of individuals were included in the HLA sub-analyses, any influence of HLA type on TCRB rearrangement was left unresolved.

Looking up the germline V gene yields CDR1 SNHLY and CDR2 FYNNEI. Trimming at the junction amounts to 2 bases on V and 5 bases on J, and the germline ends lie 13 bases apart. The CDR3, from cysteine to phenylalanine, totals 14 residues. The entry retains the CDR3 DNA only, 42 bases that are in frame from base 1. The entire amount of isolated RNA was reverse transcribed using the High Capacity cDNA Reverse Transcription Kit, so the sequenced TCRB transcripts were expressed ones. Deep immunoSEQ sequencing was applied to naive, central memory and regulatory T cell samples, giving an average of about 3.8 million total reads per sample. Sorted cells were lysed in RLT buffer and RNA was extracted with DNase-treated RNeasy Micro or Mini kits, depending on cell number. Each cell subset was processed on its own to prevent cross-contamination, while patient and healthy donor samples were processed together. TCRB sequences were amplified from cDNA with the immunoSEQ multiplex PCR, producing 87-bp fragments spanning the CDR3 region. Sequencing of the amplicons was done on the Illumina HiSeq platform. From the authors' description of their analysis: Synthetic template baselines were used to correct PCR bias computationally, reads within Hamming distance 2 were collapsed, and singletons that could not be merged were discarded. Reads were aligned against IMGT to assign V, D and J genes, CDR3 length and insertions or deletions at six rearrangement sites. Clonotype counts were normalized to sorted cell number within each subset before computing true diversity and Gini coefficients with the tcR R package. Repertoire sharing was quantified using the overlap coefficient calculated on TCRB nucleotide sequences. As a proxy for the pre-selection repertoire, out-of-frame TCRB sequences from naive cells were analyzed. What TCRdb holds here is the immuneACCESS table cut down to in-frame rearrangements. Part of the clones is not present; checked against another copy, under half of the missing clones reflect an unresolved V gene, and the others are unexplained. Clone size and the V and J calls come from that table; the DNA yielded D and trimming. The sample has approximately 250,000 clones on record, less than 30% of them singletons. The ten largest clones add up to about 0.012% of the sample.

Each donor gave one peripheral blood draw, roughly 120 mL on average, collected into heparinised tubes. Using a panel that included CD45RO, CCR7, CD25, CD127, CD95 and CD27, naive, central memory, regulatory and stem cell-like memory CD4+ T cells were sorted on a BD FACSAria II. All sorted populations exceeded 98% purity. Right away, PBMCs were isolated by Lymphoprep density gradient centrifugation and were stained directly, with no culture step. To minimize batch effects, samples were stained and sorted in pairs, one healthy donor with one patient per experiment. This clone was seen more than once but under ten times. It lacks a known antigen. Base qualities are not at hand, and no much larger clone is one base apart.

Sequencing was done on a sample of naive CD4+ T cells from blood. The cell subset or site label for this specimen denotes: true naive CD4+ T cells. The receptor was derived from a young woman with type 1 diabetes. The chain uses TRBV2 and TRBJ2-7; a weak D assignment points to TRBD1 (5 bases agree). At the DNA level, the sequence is TGTGCCAGCAGTGAATTCCTTTCAGGGAACGAGCAGTACTTC. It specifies CASSEFLSGNEQYF.